This T cell receptor (beta chain) was captured in a study of T cell clonality in common variable immunodeficiency. Broader study findings: Common variable immunodeficiency TCR beta sequences reportedly had fewer deletions and N-nucleotide insertions.

The CVID group had some 15 females and roughly 30 males, mean age around 42. On this clone itself: Its antigen is as yet unknown. The read ends 3 residues before the CDR3 terminus; that terminus is restored from the germline J gene.

This CDR3 region has 13 residues. V was clipped by 3 bases and J by 0 bases, with 9 bases between them. CDR1 and CDR2 from the germline V gene are DFQATT and SNEGSKA (reference sequence). Clones were sequenced by immunoSEQ multiplex PCR, and TCRdb holds only the in-frame ones, with some missing. The sample has about 23,000 clones, none seen only once; the top ten hold about 9.2%. Sequenced input: peripheral blood mononuclear cells. This chain uses TRBV20-1 with TRBJ2-7, with D perhaps TRBD1 (5 bases). The clonotype originates from a human donor with common variable immunodeficiency. The CDR3 reads CSASVQGSYEQYF. The DNA read from the CDR3 is TGCAGTGCTAGTGTTCAGGGCTCCTACGAG.